This T cell receptor (beta chain) was found in a study of blood T cell repertoires in COVID-19. Study-level information: Spain, Italy and the United States supplied samples that represented acute and convalescent COVID-19. Sources were T cells, B-cell-depleted T cells, or PBMCs; the material itself was cDNA or gDNA.

Original processing methods: Using reference gene primer amplification, nucleated cell counts were estimated. The table came from immunoSEQ multiplex PCR; TCRdb's copy has only in-frame clones and leaves some out. The D gene and trimming were derived from the DNA, and the V and J assignments and clone size from that table. The table records under 130,000 clones, roughly 84% of them present only once. V dropped 1 base and J dropped 4; count of bases not matched to a gene: 6. CDR3 size: 15 residues. Germline V gene sequence: CDR1 LGHDT, CDR2 YNNKEL (reference sequence). This clone was observed once. Sequenced input: peripheral blood. The source is a human donor in a cohort sampled during active COVID-19. V and J are TRBV3-1 (or the pseudogene TRBV3-2) and TRBJ1-2; 7 bases map to TRBD1. CDR3 DNA sequence: TGTGCCAGCAGCCAAGCCTTAGACAGGGCCTATGGCTACACCTTC. Its translation: CASSQALDRAYGYTF.